This TCR beta chain was documented in a study of T cell repertoires in cytomegalovirus infection. Notes on this clonotype: No antigen is known for it.

One entry per CDR3 protein results from TCRdb running MiXCR on the reads. The table records 450,000 to 550,000 distinct CDR3 sequences, roughly 42% of them present only once. The CDR3 contains 14 residues. The V and J ends lost 1 base and 6 bases respectively, with 11 bases between them. Germline loops: CDR1 SGHNT, CDR2 YENEEA. This receptor was identified in a human donor in good health (CMV status not recorded). Some clones in this sample may be carry-over from other donors' samples. V is TRBV11-3 and J is TRBJ2-3; a weak D match, TRBD1 (6 bases). The sample in question was cultured PBMCs, obtained from culture after CMV antigen stimulation. DNA for the CDR3: TGTGCCAGCAGCTTAGGGACAGTCCCCGATACGCAGTATTTT. Its translation is CASSLGTVPDTQYF.